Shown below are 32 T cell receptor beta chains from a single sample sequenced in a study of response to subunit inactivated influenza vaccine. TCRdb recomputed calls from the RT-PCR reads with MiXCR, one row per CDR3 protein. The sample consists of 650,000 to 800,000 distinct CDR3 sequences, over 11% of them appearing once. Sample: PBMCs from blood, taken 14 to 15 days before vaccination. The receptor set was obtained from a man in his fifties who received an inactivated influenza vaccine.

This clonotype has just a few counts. The CDR3 nucleotides read TGCAGCGGCGAGGGCGGGAGGGAGACCCAGTACTTC. As protein: CSGEGGRETQYF. The chain couples TRBV29-1 to TRBJ2-5, with TRBD2 matching over 8 bases. CDR3 length equals 12 residues. The V gene end was trimmed by 7 bases and the J gene end by 5 bases; junction bases not matched to a gene: 6. Germline V gene data show CDR1 as SQVTM and CDR2 as ANQGSEA.

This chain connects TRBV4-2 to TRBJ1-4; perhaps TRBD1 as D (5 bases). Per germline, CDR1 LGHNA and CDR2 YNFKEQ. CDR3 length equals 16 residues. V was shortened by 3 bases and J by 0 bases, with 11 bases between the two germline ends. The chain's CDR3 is CASSQTESATNEKLFF. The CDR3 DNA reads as TGTGCCAGCAGCCAGACAGAGTCTGCAACTAATGAAAAACTGTTTTTT.

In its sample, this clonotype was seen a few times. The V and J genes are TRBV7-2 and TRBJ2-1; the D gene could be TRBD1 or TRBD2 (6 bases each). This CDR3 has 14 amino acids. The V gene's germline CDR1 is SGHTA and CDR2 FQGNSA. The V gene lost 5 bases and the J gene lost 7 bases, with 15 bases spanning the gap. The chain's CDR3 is CASSRSGGGNEQFF. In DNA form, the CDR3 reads TGTGCCAGCAGCCGCAGCGGAGGGGGGAATGAGCAGTTCTTC.

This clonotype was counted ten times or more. DNA of the CDR3: TGTGCCAGCAGCCAAGATCCTTATACCTACGAGCAGTACTTC. Encoded protein: CASSQDPYTYEQYF. This chain connects TRBV3-1 to TRBJ2-7; D remains ambiguous. This CDR3 has 14 amino acids. The V end was cut by 0 bases, the J end by 2 bases, with 8 bases between. The V gene's germline CDR1 is LGHDT and CDR2 YNNKEL (reference sequence).

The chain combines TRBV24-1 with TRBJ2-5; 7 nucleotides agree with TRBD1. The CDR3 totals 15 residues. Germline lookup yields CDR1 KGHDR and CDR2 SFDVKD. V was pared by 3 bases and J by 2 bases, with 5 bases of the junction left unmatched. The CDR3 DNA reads TGTGCCACCAGTGATACTGGACAGGCGCAAGAGACCCAGTACTTC. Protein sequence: CATSDTGQAQETQYF.

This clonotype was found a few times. The CDR3 nucleotides read TGTGCCAGCCAGCTAGCTTTGACCGGAGAGACCCAGTACTTC. Its protein is CASQLALTGETQYF. The chain joins TRBV11-2 to TRBJ2-5, with a weak D call TRBD2 (5 bases). Trimming left V 8 bases short and J 4 bases short, with 17 bases between. Germline V gene data show CDR1 as SGHAT and CDR2 as FQNNGV. The CDR3 length is 14 residues.

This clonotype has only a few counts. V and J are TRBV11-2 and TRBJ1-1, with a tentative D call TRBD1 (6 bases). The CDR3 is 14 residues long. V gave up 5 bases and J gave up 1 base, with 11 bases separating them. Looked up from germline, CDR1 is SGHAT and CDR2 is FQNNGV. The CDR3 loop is CASSHEQGNTEAFF. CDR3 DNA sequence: TGTGCCAGCAGCCATGAACAGGGGAACACTGAAGCTTTCTTT. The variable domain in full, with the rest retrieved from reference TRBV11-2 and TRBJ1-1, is EAGVAQSPRYKIIEKRQSVAFWCNPISGHATLYWYQQILGQGPKLLIQFQNNGVVDDSQLPKDRFSAERLKGVDSTLKIQPAKLEDSAVYLCASSHEQGNTEAFFGQGTRLTVV.

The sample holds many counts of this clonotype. DNA for the CDR3: TGTGCCAGCAGTTTTCTCCCCGGGACTAGCGGGAGTCGCGGCGCCAACGAGCAGTACTTC. Translated: CASSFLPGTSGSRGANEQYF. V is TRBV11-1 and J is TRBJ2-7, with 14 bases matching TRBD2. The CDR3 sequence is 20 residues long. Unmatched junction bases numbered 21, after V lost 6 bases and J lost 5 bases. Per the germline V gene, CDR1 is SGHAT and CDR2 is FQDESV (reference sequence).

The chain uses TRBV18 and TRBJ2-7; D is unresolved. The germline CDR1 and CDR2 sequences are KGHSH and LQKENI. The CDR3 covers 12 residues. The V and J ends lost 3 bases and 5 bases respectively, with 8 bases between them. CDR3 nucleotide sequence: TGTGCCAGCTCACCCGGACGCGACGAGCAGTACTTC. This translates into CASSPGRDEQYF.

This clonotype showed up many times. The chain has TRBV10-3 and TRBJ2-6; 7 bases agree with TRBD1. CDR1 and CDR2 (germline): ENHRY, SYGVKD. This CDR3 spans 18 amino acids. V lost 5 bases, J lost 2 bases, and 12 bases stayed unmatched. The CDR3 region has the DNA TGTGCCATCAGTTCGGGACAGCCAACGGTGGCTGGGGCCAACGTCCTGACTTTC. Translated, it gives CAISSGQPTVAGANVLTF.

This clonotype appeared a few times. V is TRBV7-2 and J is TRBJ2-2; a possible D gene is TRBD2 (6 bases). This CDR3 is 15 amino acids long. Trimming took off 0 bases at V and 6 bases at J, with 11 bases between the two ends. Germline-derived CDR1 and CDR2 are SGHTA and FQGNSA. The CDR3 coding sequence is TGTGCCAGCAGCTTAGCCGGGACTTCGGCCGGGGAGCTGTTTTTT. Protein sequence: CASSLAGTSAGELFF.

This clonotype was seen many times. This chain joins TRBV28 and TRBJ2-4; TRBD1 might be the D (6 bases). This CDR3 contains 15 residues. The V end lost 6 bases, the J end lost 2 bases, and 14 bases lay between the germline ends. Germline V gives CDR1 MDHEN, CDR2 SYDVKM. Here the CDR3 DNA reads TGTGCCAGCAGAGGACAGAGCCCTACCAAAAACATTCAGTACTTC. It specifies CASRGQSPTKNIQYF.

CDR3 coding DNA: TGCAGTGCTAGCGGGGGGGCCTTGTATACGCAGTATTTT. This sequence encodes CSASGGALYTQYF. This rearrangement joins TRBV20-1 to TRBJ2-3; TRBD2 matches at 8 bases. CDR1 and CDR2 from the germline V gene are DFQATT and SNEGSKA (reference sequence). CDR3 size: 13 residues. V lost 3 bases, J lost 7 bases, and 6 bases stayed unmatched.

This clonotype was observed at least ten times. Written as DNA, the CDR3 is TGTGCCAGCACCGAATCCGAGGGGTATAATTCACCCCTCCACTTT. Its protein is CASTESEGYNSPLHF. The V gene is TRBV6-1, the J gene TRBJ1-6, with a weak D call TRBD1 (5 bases). Germline CDR1 is MNHNS and CDR2 is SASEGT. The CDR3 spans 15 residues. V was cut by 7 bases and J by 4 bases, with 14 bases left in between.

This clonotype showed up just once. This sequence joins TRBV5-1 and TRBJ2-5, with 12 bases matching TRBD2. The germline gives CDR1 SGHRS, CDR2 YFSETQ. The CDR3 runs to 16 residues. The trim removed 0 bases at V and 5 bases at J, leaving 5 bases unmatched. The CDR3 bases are TGCGCCAGCAGCTTGGGTGGACTAGCGGGAATGGAGACCCAGTACTTC. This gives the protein CASSLGGLAGMETQYF.

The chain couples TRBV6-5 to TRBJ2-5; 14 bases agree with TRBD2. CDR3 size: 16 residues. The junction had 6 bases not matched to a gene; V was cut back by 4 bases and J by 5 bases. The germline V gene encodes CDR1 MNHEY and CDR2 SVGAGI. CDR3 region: CASSSGTSGSSETQYF. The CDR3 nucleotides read TGTGCCAGCAGTTCCGGGACTAGCGGGAGTAGTGAGACCCAGTACTTC.

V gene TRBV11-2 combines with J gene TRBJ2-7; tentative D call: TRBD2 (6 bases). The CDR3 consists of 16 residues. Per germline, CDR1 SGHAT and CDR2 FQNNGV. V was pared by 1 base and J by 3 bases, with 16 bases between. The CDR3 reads CASSLGVAGRLYEQYF. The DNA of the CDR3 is TGTGCCAGCAGCTTAGGAGTTGCGGGGCGCCTCTACGAGCAGTACTTC.

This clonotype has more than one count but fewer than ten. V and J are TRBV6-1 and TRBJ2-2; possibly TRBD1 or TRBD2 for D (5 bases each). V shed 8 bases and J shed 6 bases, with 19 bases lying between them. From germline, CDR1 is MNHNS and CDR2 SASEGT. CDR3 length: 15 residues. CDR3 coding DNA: TGTGCCAGCCGTCGGGGCGCGAAGAATTCCGGGGAGCTGTTTTTT. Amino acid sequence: CASRRGAKNSGELFF.

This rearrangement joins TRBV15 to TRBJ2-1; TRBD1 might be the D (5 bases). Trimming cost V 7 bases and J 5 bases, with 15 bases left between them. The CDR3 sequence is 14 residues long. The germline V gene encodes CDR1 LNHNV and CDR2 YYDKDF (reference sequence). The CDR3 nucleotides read TGTGCCACCACTGTCGGTCAAGGGGACAATGAGCAGTTCTTC. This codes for CATTVGQGDNEQFF. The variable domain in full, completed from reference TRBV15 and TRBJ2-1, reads DAMVIQNPRYQVTQFGKPVTLSCSQTLNHNVMYWYQQKSSQAPKLLFHYYDKDFNNEADTPDNFQSRRPNTSFCFLDIRSPGLGDTAMYLCATTVGQGDNEQFFGPGTRLTVL.

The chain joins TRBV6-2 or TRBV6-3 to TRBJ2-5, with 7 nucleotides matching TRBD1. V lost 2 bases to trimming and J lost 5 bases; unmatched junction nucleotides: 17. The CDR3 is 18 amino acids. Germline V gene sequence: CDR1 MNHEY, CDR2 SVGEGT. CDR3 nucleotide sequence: TGTGCCAGCAGTTACGACGCTCCCAGGGGGTGCCGAAGGGAGACCCAGTACTTC. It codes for CASSYDAPRGCRRETQYF.

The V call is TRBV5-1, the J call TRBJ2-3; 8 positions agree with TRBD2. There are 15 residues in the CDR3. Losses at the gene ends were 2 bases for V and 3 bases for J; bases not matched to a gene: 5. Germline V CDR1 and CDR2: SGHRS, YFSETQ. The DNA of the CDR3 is TGCGCCAGCAGCTTCGGCTCTAGCGGGACAGATACGCAGTATTTT. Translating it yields CASSFGSSGTDTQYF.

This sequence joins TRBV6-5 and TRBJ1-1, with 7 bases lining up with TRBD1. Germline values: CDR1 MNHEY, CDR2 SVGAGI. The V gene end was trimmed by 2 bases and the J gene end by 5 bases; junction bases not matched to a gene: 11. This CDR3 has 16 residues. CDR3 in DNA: TGTGCCAGCAGTTACGGGAACAGGGGCGAACGGACTGAAGCTTTCTTT. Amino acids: CASSYGNRGERTEAFF.

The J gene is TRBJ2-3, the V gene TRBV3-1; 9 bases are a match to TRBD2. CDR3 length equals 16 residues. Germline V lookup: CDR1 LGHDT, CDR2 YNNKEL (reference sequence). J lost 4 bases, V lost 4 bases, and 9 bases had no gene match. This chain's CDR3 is CASSRRLAGKSDTQYF. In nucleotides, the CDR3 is TGTGCCAGCAGCCGCCGGCTAGCGGGGAAATCAGATACGCAGTATTTT.

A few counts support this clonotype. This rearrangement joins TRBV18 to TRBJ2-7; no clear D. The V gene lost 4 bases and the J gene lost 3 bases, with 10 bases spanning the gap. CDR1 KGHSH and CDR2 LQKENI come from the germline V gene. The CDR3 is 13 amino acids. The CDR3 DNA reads TGTGCCAGCTCACTAACCCTGGACTACGAGCAGTACTTC. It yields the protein CASSLTLDYEQYF. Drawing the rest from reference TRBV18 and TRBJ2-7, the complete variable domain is NAGVMQNPRHLVRRRGQEARLRCSPMKGHSHVYWYRQLPEEGLKFMVYLQKENIIDESGMPKERFSAEFPKEGPSILRIQQVVRGDSAAYFCASSLTLDYEQYFGPGTRLTVT.

The CDR3 nucleotides are TGCGCCAGCAGCTTGGTGTCAGGTCGGGACACTGAAGCTTTCTTT. Translating gives CASSLVSGRDTEAFF. The chain uses TRBV5-1 and TRBJ1-1; D is undetermined. CDR3 length: 15 residues. Between the trimmed V and J ends, which lost 0 bases and 3 bases, there was a span of 12 bases. CDR1 SGHRS and CDR2 YFSETQ come from the germline V gene.

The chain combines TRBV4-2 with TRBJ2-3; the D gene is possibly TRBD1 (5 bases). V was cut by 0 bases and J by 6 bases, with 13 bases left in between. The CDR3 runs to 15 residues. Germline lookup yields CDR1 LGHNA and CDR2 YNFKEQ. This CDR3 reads CASSQEPRDGDTQYF. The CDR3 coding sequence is TGTGCCAGCAGCCAAGAGCCCAGGGATGGGGATACGCAGTATTTT.

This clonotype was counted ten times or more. The CDR3 nucleotides read TGTGCCAGCAGCTCCCCGACGGATAACTATGGCTACACCTTC. It specifies CASSSPTDNYGYTF. The rearrangement uses TRBV7-8 and TRBJ1-2; D unresolved. Germline-derived CDR1 and CDR2 are SGHVS and FQNEAQ. CDR3 length equals 14 residues. V lost 4 bases to trimming and J lost 1 base, with 10 bases between them.

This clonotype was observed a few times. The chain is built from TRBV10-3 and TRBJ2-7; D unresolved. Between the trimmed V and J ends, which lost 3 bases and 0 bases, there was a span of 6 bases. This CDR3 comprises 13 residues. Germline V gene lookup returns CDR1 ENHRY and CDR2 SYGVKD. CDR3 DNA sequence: TGTGCCATCAGTGATGGTAGCTCCTACGAGCAGTACTTC. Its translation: CAISDGSSYEQYF.

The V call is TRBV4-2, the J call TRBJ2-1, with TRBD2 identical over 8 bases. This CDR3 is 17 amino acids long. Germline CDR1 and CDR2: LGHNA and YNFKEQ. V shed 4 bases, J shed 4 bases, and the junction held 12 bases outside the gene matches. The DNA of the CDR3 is TGTGCCAGCAGCCCTTACAACGGGAGGGCCTTATACAATGAGCAGTTCTTC. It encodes CASSPYNGRALYNEQFF.

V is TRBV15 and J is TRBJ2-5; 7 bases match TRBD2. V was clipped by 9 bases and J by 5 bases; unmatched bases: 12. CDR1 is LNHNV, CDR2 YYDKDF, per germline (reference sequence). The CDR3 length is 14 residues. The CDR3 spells CATKQGRAGETQYF. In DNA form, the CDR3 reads TGTGCCACAAAACAAGGGAGGGCTGGGGAGACCCAGTACTTC.

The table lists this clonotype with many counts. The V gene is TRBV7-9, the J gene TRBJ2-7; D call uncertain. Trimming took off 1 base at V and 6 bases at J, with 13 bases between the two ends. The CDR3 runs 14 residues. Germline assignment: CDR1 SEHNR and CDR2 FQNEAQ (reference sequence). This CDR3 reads CASSLENKFSEQYF. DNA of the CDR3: TGTGCCAGCAGCTTAGAAAACAAATTTAGCGAGCAGTACTTC.

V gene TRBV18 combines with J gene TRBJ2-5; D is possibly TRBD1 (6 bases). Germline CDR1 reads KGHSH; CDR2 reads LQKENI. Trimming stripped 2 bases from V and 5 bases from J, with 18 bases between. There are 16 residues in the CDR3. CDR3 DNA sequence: TGTGCCAGCTCACCAAGTATTGGGACACCAGTGGAGACCCAGTACTTC. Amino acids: CASSPSIGTPVETQYF.